This TCR beta chain originates from a study of glioma-infiltrating T cells after dendritic cell vaccination. Study in general: Dendritic cell vaccination trial patients had either newly diagnosed or recurrent glioblastoma. Patients received autologous tumor lysate-pulsed dendritic cell vaccination between about 2002 and 2013. Autologous tumor lysate was loaded overnight onto monocyte-derived dendritic cells grown approximately 7 days with IL-4 and GM-CSF.

Sequencing was performed with immunoSEQ multiplex PCR; in TCRdb, only in-frame clones are kept and a portion is missing. The table has under 100,000 clones, 70% to 90% seen once. No glioblastoma patient carried an isocitrate dehydrogenase mutation. This clone was detected only once. The sample consisted of blood, taken before dendritic cell vaccination. This clonotype was obtained from a human donor with glioblastoma.

CDR3 in amino acids: CASGPGRTPTETQYF. The CDR3 bases are TGTGCCAGCGGGCCAGGGCGCACACCCACGGAGACCCAGTACTTC. The V and J genes are TRBV27 and TRBJ2-5; D possibly corresponds to TRBD1 (5 bases). This CDR3 is built from 15 residues. V was clipped by 8 bases and J by 5 bases, with 21 bases between them. The germline V gene has CDR1 MNHEY and CDR2 SMNVEV (reference sequence).